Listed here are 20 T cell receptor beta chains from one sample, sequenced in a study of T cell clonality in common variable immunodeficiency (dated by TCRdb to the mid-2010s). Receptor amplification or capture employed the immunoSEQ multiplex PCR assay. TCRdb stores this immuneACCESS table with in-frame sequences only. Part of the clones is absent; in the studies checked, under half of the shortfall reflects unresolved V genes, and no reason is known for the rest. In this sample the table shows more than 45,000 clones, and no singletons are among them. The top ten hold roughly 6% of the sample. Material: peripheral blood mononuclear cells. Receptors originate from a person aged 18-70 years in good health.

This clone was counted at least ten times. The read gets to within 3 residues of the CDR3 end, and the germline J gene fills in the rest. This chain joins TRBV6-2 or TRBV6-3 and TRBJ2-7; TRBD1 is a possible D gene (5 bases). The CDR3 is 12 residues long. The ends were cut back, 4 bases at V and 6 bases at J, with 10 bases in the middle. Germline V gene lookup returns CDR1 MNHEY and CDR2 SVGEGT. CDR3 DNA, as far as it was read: TGTGCCAGCAGTTGGTTCCAGGGCGAG. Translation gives CASSWFQGE. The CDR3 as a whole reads CASSWFQGEQYF.

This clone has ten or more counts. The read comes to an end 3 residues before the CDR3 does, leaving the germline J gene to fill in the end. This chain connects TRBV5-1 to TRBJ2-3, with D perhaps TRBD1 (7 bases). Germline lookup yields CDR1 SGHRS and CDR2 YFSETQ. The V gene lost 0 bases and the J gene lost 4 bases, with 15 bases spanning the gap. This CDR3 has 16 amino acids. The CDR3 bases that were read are TGCGCCAGCAGCTTGGTTCAGGGGGGAATCTCAGATACG. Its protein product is CASSLVQGGISDT. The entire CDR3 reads CASSLVQGGISDTQYF.

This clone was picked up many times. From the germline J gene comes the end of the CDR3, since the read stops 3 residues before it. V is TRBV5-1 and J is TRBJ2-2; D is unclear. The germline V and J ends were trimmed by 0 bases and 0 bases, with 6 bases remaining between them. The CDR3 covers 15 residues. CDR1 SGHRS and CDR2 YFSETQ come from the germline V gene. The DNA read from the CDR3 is TGCGCCAGCAGCTTGGGTCAGACGAACACCGGGGAG. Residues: CASSLGQTNTGE. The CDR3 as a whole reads CASSLGQTNTGELFF.

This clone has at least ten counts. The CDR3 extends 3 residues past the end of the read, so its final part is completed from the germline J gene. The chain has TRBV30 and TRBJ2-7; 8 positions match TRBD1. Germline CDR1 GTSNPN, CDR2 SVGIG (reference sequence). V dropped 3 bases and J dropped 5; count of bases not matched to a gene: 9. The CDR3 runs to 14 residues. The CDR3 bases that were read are TGTGCCTGGAGACAAGGGACAGGAATAGACGAG. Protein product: CAWRQGTGIDE. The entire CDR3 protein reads CAWRQGTGIDEQYF.

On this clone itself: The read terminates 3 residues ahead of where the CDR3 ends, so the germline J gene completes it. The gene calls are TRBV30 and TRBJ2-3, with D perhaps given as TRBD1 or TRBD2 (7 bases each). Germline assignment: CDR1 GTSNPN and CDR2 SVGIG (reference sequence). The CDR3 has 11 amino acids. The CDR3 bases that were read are TGTGCCGGTTACAGGGGAGGGGCG. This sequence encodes CAGYRGGA. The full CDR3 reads CAGYRGGAQYF.

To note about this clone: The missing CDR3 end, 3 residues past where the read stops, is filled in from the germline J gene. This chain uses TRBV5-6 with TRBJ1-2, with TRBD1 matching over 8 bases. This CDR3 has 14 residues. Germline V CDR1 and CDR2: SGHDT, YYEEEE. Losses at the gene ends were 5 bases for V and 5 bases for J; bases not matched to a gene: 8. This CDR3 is CASSYGTGPYGYTF. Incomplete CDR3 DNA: TGTGCCAGCAGTTACGGGACAGGCCCTTATGGC. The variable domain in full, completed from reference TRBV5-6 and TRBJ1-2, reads DAGVTQSPTHLIKTRGQQVTLRCSPKSGHDTVSWYQQALGQGPQFIFQYYEEEERQRGNFPDRFSGHQFPNYSSELNVNALLLGDSALYLCASSYGTGPYGYTFGSGTRLTVV.

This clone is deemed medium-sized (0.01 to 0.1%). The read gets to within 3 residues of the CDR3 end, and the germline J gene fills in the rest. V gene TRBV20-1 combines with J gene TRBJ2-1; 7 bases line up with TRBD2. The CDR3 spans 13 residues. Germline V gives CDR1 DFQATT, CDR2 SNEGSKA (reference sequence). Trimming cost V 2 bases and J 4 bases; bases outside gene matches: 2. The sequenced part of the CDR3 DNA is TGCAGTGCTAGACTAGCGGAGTACAATGAG. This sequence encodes CSARLAEYNE. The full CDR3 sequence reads CSARLAEYNEQFF.

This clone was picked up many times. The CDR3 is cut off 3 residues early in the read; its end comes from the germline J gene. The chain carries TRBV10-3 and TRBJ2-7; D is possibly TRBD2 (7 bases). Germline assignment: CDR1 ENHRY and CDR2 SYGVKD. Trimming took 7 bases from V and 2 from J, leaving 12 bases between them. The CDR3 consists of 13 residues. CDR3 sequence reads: CAITAGAPYEQYF. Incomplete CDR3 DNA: TGTGCCATCACGGCGGGGGCCCCCTACGAG.

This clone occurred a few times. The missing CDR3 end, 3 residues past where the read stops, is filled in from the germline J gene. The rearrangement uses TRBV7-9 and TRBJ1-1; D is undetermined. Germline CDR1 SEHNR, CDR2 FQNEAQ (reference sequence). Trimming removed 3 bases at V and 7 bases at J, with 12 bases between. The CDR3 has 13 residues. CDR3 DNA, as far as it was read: TGTGCCAGCAGCTTCACCATGGGCAGTGAA. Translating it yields CASSFTMGSE. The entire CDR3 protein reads CASSFTMGSEAFF.

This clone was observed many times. The CDR3 protein is CATQTSGGSETQYF. The CDR3 DNA, read in part, is TGCGCCACCCAGACTAGCGGGGGATCGGAGACC. The chain links TRBV5-1 to TRBJ2-5; 12 bases fit TRBD2. Coverage ceases 3 residues before the CDR3 finishes, and the germline J gene fills in the end. V lost 9 bases, J lost 5 bases, and 8 bases stayed unmatched. Germline V gene lookup returns CDR1 SGHRS and CDR2 YFSETQ. The CDR3 is made up of 14 amino acids. Looking up the rest from reference TRBV5-1 and TRBJ2-5 gives the full variable domain: KAGVTQTPRYLIKTRGQQVTLSCSPISGHRSVSWYQQTPGQGLQFLFEYFSETQRNKGNFPGRFSGRQFSNSRSEMNVSTLELGDSALYLCATQTSGGSETQYFGPGTRLLVL.

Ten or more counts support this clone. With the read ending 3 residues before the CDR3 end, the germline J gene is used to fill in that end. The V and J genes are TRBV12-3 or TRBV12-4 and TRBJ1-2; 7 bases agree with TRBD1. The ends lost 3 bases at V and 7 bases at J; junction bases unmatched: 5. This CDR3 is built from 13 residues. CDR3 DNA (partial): TGTGCCAGCAGTTTCCAACAGGGGACTGGC. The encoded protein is CASSFQQGTG. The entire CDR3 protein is CASSFQQGTGYTF.

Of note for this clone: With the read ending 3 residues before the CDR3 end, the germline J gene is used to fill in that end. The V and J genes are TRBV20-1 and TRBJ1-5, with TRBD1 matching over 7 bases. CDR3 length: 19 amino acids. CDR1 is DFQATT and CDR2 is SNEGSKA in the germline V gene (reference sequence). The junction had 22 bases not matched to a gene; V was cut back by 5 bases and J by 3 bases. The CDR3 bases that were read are TGCAGTGCTTCGAGTCAAAACCCGGGACAGCGGATGTCCAATCAGCCC. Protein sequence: CSASSQNPGQRMSNQP. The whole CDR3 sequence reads CSASSQNPGQRMSNQPQHF.

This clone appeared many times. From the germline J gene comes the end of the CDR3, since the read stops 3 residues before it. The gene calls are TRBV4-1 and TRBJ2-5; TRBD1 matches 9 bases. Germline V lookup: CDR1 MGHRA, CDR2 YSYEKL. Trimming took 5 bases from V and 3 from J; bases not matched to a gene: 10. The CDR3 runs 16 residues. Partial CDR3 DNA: TGCGCCAGCAGCACCCCCCGGGACAGGGATGAAGAGACC. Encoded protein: CASSTPRDRDEET. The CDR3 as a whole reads CASSTPRDRDEETQYF.

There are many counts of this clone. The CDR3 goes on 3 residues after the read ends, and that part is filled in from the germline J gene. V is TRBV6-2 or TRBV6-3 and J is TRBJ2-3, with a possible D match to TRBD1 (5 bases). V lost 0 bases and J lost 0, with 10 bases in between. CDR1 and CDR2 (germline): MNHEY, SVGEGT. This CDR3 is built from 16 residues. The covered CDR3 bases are TGTGCCAGCAGTTACTCGAAACAGGAAAGCACAGATACG. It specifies CASSYSKQESTDT. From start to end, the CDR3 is CASSYSKQESTDTQYF.

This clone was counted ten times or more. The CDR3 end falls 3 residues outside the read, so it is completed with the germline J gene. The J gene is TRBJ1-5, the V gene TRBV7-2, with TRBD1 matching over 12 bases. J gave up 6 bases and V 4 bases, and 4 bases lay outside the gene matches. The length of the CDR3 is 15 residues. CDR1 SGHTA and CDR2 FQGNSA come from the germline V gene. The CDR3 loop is CASSSGTGGGQPQHF. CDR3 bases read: TGTGCCAGCAGCTCAGGGACAGGGGGCGGTCAGCCC.

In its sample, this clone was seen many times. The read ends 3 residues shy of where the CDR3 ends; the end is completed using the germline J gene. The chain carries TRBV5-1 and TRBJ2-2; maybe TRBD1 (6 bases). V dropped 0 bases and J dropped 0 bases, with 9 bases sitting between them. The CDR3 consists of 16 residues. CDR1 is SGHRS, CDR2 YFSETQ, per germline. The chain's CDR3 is CASSLGTDSNTGELFF. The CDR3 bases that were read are TGCGCCAGCAGCTTGGGGACAGACTCGAACACCGGGGAG.

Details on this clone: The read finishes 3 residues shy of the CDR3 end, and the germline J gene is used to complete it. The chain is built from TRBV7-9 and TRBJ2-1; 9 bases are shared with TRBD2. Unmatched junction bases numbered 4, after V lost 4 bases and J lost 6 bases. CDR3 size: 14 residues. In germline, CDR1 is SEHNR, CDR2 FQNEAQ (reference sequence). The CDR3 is CASSYSGGFNEQFF. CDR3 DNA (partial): TGTGCCAGCAGCTATAGCGGGGGTTTCAATGAG.

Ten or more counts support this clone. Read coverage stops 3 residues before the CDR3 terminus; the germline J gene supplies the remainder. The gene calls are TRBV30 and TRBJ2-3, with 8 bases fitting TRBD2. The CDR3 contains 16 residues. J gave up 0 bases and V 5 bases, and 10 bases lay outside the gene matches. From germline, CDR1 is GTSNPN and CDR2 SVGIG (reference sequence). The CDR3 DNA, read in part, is TGTGCCTGGGTGTTGGGCGGGGGGCCGAGCACAGATACG. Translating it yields CAWVLGGGPSTDT. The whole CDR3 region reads CAWVLGGGPSTDTQYF. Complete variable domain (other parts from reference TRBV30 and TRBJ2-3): SQTIHQWPATLVQPVGSPLSLECTVEGTSNPNLYWYRQAAGRGLQLLFYSVGIGQISSEVPQNLSASRPQDRQFILSSKKLLLSDSGFYLCAWVLGGGPSTDTQYFGPGTRLTVL.

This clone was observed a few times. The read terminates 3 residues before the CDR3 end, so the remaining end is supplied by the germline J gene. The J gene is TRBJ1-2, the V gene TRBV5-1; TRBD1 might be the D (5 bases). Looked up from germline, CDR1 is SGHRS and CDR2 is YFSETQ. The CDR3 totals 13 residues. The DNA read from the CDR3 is TGCGCCAGCAGCGCCACAGCGGGGGAGCGC. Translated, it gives CASSATAGER. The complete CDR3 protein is CASSATAGERYTF. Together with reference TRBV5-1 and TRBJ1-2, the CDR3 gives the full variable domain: KAGVTQTPRYLIKTRGQQVTLSCSPISGHRSVSWYQQTPGQGLQFLFEYFSETQRNKGNFPGRFSGRQFSNSRSEMNVSTLELGDSALYLCASSATAGERYTFGSGTRLTVV.

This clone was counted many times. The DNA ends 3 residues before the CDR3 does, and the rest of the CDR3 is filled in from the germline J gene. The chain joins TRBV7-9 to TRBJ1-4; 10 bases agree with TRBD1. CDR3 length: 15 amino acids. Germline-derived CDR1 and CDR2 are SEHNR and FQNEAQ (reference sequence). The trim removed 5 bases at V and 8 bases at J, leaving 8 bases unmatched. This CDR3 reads CASSPWTGGEEKLFF. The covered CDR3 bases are TGTGCCAGCAGCCCCTGGACAGGGGGGGAGGAAAAA. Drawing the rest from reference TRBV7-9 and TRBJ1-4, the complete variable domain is DTGVSQNPRHKITKRGQNVTFRCDPISEHNRLYWYRQTLGQGPEFLTYFQNEAQLEKSRLLSDRFSAERPKGSFSTLEIQRTEQGDSAMYLCASSPWTGGEEKLFFGSGTQLSVL.